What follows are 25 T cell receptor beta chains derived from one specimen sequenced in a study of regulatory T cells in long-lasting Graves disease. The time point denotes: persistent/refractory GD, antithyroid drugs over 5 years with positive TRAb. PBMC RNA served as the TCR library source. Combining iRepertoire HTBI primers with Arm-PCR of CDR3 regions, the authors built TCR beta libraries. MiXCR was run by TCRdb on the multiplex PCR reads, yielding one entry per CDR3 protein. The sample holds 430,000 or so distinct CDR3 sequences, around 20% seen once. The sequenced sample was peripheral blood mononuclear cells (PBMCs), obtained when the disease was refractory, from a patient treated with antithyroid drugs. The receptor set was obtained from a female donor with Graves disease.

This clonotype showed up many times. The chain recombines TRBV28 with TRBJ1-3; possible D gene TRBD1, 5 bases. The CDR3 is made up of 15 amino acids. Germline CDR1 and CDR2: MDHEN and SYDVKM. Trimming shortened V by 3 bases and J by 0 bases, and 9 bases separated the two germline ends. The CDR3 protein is CASSFGGLSGNTIYF. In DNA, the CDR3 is TGTGCCAGCAGTTTCGGGGGACTCTCTGGAAACACCATATATTTT.

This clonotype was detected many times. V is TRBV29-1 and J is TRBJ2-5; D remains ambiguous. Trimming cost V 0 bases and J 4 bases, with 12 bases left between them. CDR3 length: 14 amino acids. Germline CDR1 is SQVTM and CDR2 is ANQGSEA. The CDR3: CSVEDRGVGETQYF. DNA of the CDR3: TGCAGCGTTGAAGACCGAGGAGTCGGAGAGACCCAGTACTTC.

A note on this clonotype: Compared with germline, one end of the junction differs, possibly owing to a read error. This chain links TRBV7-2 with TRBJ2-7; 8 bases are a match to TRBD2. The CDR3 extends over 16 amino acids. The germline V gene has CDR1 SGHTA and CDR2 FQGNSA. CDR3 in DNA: TGTGTCAGCAGCTTTCTTCCCGGGAGGGCCACCTACGAGCAGTACTTC. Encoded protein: CVSSFLPGRATYEQYF.

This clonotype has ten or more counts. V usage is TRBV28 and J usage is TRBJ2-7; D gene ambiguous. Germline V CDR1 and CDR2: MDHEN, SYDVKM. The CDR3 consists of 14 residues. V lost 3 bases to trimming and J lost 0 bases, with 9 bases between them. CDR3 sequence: CASSLELSSYEQYF. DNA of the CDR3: TGTGCCAGCAGTTTGGAACTGAGCTCCTACGAGCAGTACTTC.

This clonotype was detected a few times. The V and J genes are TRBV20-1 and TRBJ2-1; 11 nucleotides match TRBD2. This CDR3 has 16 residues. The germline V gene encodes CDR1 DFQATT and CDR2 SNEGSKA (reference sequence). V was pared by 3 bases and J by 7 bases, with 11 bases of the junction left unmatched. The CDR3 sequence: CSARGTSGASYNEQFF. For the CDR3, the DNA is TGCAGTGCTAGGGGGACTAGCGGAGCAAGTTATAATGAGCAGTTCTTC.

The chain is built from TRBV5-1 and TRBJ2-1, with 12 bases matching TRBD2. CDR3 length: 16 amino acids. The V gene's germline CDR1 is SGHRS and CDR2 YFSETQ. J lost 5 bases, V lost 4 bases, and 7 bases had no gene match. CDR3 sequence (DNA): TGCGCCAGCAGCACACCGCTAGCGGGAGGGGACAATGAGCAGTTCTTC. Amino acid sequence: CASSTPLAGGDNEQFF.

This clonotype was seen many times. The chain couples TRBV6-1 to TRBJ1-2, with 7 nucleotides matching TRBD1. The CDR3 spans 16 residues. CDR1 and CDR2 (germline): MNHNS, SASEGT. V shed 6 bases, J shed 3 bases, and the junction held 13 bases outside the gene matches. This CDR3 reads CASSELRDSLHYGYTF. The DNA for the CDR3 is TGTGCCAGCAGCGAGCTTAGGGACAGCCTCCACTATGGCTACACCTTC.

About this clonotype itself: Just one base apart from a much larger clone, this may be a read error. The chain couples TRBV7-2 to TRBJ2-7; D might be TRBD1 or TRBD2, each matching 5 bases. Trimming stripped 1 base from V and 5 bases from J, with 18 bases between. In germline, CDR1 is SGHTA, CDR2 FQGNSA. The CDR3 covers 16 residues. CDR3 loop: CASSLDRASREDEQYF. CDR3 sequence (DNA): TGTGCCAGCAGCTTAGATCGCGCTAGCAGGGAAGACGAGCAGTACTTC.

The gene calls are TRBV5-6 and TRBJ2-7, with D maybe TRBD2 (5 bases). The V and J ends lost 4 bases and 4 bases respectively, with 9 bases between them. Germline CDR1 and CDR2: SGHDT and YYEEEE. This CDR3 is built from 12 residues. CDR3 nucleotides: TGTGCCAGCAGCCGGGAAATTTACGAGCAGTACTTC. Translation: CASSREIYEQYF.

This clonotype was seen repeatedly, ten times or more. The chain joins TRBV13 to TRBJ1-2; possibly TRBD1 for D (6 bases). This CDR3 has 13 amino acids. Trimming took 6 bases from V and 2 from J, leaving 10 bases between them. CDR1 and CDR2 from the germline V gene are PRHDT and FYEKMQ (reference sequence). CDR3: CASRETGNYGYTF. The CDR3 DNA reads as TGTGCCAGCAGGGAGACAGGAAACTATGGCTACACCTTC.

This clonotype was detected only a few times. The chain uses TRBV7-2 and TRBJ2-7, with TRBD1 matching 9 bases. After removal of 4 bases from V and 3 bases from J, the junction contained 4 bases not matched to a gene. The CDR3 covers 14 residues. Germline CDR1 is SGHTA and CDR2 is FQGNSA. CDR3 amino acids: CASSSTGGLYEQYF. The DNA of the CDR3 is TGTGCCAGCAGCTCTACAGGGGGCCTCTACGAGCAGTACTTC.

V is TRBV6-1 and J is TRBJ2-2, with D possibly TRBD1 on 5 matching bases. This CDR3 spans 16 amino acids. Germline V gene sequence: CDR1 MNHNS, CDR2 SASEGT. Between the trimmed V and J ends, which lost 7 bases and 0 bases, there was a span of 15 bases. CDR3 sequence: CASTTSDKTNTGELFF. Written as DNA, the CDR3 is TGTGCCAGCACGACCTCGGACAAGACGAACACCGGGGAGCTGTTTTTT.

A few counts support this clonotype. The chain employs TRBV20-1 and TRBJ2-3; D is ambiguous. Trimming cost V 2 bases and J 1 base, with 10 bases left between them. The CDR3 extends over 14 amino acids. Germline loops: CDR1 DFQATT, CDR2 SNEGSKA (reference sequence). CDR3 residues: CSARISYGTDTQYF. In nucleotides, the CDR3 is TGCAGTGCTAGAATCAGTTACGGCACAGATACGCAGTATTTT.

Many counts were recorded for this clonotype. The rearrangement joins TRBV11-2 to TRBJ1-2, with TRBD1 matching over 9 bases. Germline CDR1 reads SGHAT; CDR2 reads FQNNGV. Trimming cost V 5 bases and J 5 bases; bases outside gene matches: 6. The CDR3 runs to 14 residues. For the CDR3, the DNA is TGTGCCAGCAGCACGGGACAGGGACTGTATGGCTACACCTTC. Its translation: CASSTGQGLYGYTF.

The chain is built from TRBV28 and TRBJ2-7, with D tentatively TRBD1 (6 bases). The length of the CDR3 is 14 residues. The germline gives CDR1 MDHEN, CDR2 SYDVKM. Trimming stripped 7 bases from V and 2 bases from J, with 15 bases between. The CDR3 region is CASTGAGDPYEQYF. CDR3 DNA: TGTGCCAGCACCGGAGCAGGGGACCCCTACGAGCAGTACTTC.

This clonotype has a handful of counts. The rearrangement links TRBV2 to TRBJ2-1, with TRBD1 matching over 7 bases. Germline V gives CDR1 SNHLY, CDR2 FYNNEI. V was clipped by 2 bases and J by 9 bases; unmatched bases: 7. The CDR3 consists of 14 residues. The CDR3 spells CASSEQGVSSEQFF. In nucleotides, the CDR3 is TGTGCCAGCAGTGAACAGGGGGTGAGCAGTGAGCAGTTCTTC.

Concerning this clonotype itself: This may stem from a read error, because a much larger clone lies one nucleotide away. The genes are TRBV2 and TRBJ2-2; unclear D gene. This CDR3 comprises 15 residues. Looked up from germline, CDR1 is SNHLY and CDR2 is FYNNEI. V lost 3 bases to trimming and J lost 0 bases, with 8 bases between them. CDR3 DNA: TGTGCCAGCAGTGATCCCCAGGCGAACACCGGGGAGCTGTTTTTT. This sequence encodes CASSDPQANTGELFF.

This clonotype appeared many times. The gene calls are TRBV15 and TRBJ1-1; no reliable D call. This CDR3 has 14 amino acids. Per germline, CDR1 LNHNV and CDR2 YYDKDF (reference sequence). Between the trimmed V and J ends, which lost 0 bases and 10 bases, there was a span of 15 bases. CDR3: CATSRDPASGGAFF. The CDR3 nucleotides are TGTGCCACCAGCAGAGATCCTGCCTCTGGTGGAGCTTTCTTT.

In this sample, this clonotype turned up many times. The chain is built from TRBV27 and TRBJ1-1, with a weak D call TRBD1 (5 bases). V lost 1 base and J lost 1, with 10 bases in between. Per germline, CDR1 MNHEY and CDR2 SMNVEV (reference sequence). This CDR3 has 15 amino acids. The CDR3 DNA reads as TGTGCCAGCAGTTTATGGGCAGGGAAGAACACTGAAGCTTTCTTT. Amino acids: CASSLWAGKNTEAFF.

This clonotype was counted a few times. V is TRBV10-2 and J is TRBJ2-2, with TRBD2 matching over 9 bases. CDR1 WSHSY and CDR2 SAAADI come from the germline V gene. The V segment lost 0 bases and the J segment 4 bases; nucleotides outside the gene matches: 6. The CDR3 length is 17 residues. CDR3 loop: CASSESALAGPTGELFF. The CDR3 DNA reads TGCGCCAGCAGTGAGTCAGCCCTAGCGGGACCCACCGGGGAGCTGTTTTTT.

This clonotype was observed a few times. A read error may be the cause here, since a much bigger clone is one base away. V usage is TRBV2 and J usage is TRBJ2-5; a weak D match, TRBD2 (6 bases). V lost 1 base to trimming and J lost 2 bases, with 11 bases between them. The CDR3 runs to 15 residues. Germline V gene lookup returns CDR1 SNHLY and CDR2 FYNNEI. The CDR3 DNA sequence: TGTGCCAGCAGTGAAGGGAGGGGATATCAAGAGACCCAGTACTTC. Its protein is CASSEGRGYQETQYF. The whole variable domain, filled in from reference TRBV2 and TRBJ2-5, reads EPEVTQTPSHQVTQMGQEVILRCVPISNHLYFYWYRQILGQKVEFLVSFYNNEISEKSEIFDDQFSVERPDGSNFTLKIRSTKLEDSAMYFCASSEGRGYQETQYFGPGTRLLVL.

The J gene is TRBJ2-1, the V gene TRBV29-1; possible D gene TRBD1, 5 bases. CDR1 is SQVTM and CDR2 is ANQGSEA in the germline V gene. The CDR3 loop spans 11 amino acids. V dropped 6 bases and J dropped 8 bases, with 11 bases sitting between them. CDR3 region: CSVEIGDEQFF. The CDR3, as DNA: TGCAGCGTAGAAATAGGGGATGAGCAGTTCTTC.

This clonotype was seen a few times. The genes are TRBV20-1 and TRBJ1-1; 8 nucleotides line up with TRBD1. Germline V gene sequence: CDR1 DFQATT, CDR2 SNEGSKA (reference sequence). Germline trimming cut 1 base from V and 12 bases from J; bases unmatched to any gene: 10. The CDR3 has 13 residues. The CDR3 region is CSARGWTGSWSFF. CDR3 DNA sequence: TGCAGTGCTAGAGGTTGGACAGGGAGTTGGTCTTTCTTT.

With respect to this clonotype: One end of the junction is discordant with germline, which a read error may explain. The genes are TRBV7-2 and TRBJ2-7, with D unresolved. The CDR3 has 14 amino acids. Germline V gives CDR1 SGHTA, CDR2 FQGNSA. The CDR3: CAGSLGPTYYEQYF. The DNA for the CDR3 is TGTGCCGGCAGCTTAGGGCCCACATACTACGAGCAGTACTTC.

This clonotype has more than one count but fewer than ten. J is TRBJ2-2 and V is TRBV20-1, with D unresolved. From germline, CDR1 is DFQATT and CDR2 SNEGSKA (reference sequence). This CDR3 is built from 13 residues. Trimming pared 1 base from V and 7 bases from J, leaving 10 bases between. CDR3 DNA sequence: TGCAGTGCTAGAGGGGGATCGGGCGGGGAGCTGTTTTTT. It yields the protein CSARGGSGGELFF.